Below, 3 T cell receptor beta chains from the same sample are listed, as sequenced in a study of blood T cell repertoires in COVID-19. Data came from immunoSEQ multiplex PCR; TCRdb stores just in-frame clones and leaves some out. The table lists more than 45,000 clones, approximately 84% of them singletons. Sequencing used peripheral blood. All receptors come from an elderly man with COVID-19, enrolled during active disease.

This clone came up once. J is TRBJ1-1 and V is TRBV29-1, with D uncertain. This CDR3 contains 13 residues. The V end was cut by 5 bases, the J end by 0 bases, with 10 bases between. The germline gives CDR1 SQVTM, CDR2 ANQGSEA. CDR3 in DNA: TGCAGCGTTCGATCAGACATGAACACTGAAGCTTTCTTT. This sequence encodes CSVRSDMNTEAFF.

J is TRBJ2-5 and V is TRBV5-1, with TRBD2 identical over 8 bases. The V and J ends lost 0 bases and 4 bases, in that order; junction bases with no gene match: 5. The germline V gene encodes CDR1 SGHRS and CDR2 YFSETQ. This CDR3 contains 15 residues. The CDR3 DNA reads TGCGCCAGCAGCTTGGTGGCGGCGGGAGGAGAGACCCAGTACTTC. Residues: CASSLVAAGGETQYF.

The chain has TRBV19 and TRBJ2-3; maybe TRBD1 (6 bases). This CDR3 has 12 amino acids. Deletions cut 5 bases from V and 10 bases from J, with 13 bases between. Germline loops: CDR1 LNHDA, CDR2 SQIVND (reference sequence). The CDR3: CASSVQGISQYF. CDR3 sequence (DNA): TGTGCCAGTAGTGTACAGGGCATCTCGCAGTATTTT.